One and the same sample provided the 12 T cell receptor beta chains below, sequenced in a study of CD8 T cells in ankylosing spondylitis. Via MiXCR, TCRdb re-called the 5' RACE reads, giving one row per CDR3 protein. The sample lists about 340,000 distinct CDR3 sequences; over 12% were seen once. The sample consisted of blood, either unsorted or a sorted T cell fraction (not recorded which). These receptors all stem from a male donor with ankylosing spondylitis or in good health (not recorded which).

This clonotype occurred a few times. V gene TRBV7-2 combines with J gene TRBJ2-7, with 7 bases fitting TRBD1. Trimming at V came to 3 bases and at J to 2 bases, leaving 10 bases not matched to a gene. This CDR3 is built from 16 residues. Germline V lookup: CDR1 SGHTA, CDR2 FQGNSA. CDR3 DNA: TGTGCCAGCAGCTTCCCCTCTCGCAGGGGGACCTACGAGCAGTACTTC. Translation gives CASSFPSRRGTYEQYF.

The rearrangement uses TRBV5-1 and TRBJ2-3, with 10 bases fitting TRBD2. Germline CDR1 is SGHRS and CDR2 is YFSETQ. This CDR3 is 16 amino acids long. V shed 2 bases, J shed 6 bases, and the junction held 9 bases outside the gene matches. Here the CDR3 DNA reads TGCGCCAGCAGCTTTAGCGGGGGGATAAATGGGGATACGCAGTATTTT. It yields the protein CASSFSGGINGDTQYF.

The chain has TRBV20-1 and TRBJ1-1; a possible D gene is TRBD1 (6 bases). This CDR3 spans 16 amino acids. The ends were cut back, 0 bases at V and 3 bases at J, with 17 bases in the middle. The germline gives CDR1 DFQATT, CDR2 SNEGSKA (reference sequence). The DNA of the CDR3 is TGCAGTGCTAGAGATTGGAGGGCCAGGGGACACACTGAAGCTTTCTTT. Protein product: CSARDWRARGHTEAFF.

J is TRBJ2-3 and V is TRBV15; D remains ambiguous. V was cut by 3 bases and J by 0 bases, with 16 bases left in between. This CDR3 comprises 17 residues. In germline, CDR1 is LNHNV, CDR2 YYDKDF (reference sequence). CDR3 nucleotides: TGTGCCACCAGCAGGCCGGGCTCAGGCCGAAGCACAGATACGCAGTATTTT. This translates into CATSRPGSGRSTDTQYF.

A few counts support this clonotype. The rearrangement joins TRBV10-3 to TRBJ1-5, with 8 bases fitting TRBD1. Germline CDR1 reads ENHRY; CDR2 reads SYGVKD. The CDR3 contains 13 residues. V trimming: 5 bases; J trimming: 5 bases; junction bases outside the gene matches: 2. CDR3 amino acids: CAISSDRDQPQHF. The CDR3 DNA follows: TGTGCCATCAGTTCGGACAGGGATCAGCCCCAGCATTTT.

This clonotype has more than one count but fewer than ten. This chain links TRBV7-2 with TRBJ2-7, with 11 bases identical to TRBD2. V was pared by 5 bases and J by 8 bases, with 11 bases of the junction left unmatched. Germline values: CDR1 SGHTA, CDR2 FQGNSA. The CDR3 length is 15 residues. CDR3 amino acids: CASSRRLAGLRQQYF. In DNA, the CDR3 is TGTGCCAGCAGCCGACGACTAGCGGGACTGCGGCAGCAGTACTTC.

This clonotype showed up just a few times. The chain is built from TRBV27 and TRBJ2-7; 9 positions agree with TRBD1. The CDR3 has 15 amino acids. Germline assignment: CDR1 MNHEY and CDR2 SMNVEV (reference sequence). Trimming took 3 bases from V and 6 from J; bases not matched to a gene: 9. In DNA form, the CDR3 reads TGTGCCAGCAGTTTTAGTGGACAGGGGAGGGGCGAGCAGTACTTC. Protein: CASSFSGQGRGEQYF.

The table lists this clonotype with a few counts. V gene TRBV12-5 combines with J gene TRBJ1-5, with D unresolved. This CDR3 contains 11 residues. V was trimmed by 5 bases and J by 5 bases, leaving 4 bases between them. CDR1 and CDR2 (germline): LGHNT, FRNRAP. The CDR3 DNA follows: TGTGCTAGTGGTGACGATCAGCCCCAGCATTTT. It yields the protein CASGDDQPQHF.

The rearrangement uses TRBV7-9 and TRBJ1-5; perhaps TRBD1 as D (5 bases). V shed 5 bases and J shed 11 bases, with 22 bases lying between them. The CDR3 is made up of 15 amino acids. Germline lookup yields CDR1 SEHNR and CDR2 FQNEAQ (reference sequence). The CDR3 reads CASSAPGLGREAQHF. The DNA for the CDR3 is TGTGCCAGCAGCGCCCCGGGACTAGGGAGGGAGGCCCAGCATTTT.

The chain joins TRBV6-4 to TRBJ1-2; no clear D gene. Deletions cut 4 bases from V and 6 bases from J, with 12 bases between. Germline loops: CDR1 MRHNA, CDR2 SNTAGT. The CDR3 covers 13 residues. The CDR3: CASSASGSHGYTF. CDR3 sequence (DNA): TGTGCCAGCAGTGCTTCGGGGTCTCATGGCTACACCTTC.

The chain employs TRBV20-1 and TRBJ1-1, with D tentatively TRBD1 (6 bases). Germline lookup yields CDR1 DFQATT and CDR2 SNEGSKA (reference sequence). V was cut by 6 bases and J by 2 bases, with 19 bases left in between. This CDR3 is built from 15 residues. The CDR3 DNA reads TGCAGTGCAACCCTAGTGGGGGCCCCTAACACTGAAGCTTTCTTT. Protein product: CSATLVGAPNTEAFF.

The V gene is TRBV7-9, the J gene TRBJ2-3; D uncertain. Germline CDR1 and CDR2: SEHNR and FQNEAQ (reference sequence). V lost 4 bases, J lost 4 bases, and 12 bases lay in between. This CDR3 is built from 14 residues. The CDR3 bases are TGTGCCAGCAGCTCCCAACCACCGGCAGATACGCAGTATTTT. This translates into CASSSQPPADTQYF.